These 20 T cell receptor beta chains were all obtained from the same sample, sequenced in a study of monozygotic twins with inflammatory bowel disease. TCRdb re-called the 5' RACE reads; every CDR3 protein appears as one record, without DNA. The table for this sample gives fewer than 550,000 distinct CDR3 sequences. Sequenced material: blood. The receptor source for this set is a human donor with ulcerative colitis or Crohn's disease, or a healthy co-twin of an affected twin (not recorded which).

The chain recombines TRBV29-1 with TRBJ2-5; TCRdb picks TRBD1, but there is no DNA to check that call. The CDR3 runs 14 residues. Per the germline V gene, CDR1 is SQVTM and CDR2 is ANQGSEA. The CDR3 loop reads CSVVRGVMGETQYF.

This sequence joins TRBV7-9 and TRBJ2-3; the D call of TRBD1 rests on TCRdb alone, since no DNA is present to check it. The CDR3 spans 14 residues. Germline V gene sequence: CDR1 SEHNR, CDR2 FQNEAQ (reference sequence). CDR3 residues: CASGSWGGTDTQYF.

CDR3 region: CASTPTGNNQPQHF. The chain employs TRBV12-3 or TRBV12-4 and TRBJ1-5; with no DNA, the TCRdb D assignment of TRBD1 cannot be verified. This CDR3 has 14 amino acids.

V gene TRBV20-1 combines with J gene TRBJ2-7; TCRdb gives TRBD2 as the D gene, but with no DNA this cannot be confirmed. Per germline, CDR1 DFQATT and CDR2 SNEGSKA (reference sequence). This CDR3 contains 13 residues. CDR3 loop: CSALEGGLYEQYF.

V gene TRBV7-3 combines with J gene TRBJ1-1. CDR3 length: 14 amino acids. Germline CDR1 is SGHTA and CDR2 is FQGTGA. The CDR3 spells CASSLLHPNTEAFF.

This chain links TRBV19 with TRBJ2-7; the TCRdb call, TRBD2, lacks DNA for checking. Germline V gives CDR1 LNHDA, CDR2 SQIVND (reference sequence). The CDR3 has 13 residues. The CDR3 loop reads CASSGLAGNEQYF.

J is TRBJ2-1 and V is TRBV27; absent DNA, TCRdb's TRBD1 call cannot be checked. Germline CDR1 and CDR2: MNHEY and SMNVEV (reference sequence). CDR3 length: 15 amino acids. CDR3 residues: CASSSGRGVYNEQFF.

V and J are TRBV12-3 or TRBV12-4 and TRBJ2-1; TCRdb's D call of TRBD1 is untestable without DNA. The CDR3 runs to 14 residues. The CDR3 sequence: CASSPVGAYNEQFF.

This chain uses TRBV5-1 with TRBJ2-1. CDR1 is SGHRS and CDR2 is YFSETQ in the germline V gene. The CDR3 spans 15 residues. The CDR3: CASSLAGSSYNEQFF.

The chain carries TRBV2 and TRBJ1-1; as DNA is missing, the TRBD1 call by TCRdb cannot be tested. The CDR3 runs 14 residues. Germline loops: CDR1 SNHLY, CDR2 FYNNEI. The CDR3 loop reads CASSPLANTPRAFF.

The chain employs TRBV29-1 and TRBJ1-1; TCRdb lists TRBD1, though no DNA is available to test this call. This CDR3 has 17 amino acids. Germline V gene sequence: CDR1 SQVTM, CDR2 ANQGSEA. The CDR3 reads CSARTDRGRLMNTEAFF.

The J gene is TRBJ2-2, the V gene TRBV11-2; TCRdb's D call, TRBD2, is unchecked because there is no DNA. Germline CDR1 reads SGHAT; CDR2 reads FQNNGV. The CDR3 has 18 amino acids. The CDR3: CASSLGLAFEGDTGELFF.

This chain connects TRBV18 to TRBJ2-7; lacking DNA, the TRBD1 call made by TCRdb goes unchecked. The CDR3 spans 15 residues. Germline V gene data show CDR1 as KGHSH and CDR2 as LQKENI. CDR3 loop: CASSQGQGYSYEQYF.

The rearrangement uses TRBV20-1 and TRBJ2-3. CDR3 size: 12 residues. Germline lookup yields CDR1 DFQATT and CDR2 SNEGSKA (reference sequence). Here the CDR3 reads CSARAGPDTQYF.

The genes are TRBV10-3 and TRBJ2-7. Germline CDR1 ENHRY, CDR2 SYGVKD. The CDR3 is made up of 13 amino acids. CDR3: CAIQPDPFYEQYF.

The chain recombines TRBV7-3 with TRBJ2-4; with no DNA, the TCRdb D assignment of TRBD1 cannot be verified. This CDR3 is 13 amino acids long. Germline V gene lookup returns CDR1 SGHTA and CDR2 FQGTGA. CDR3 sequence reads: CASSQLRGNIQYF.

The chain joins TRBV7-2 to TRBJ1-1; TCRdb reports TRBD1, a call that lacks DNA to check it against. Germline-derived CDR1 and CDR2 are SGHTA and FQGNSA. The length of the CDR3 is 15 residues. The CDR3 spells CASSSQGQTNTEAFF. The full variable domain, with the rest looked up from reference TRBV7-2 and TRBJ1-1, is GAGVSQSPSNKVTEKGKDVELRCDPISGHTALYWYRQSLGQGLEFLIYFQGNSAPDKSGLPSDRFSAERTGGSVSTLTIQRTQQEDSAVYLCASSSQGQTNTEAFFGQGTRLTVV.

The CDR3 loop is CASSNSVGNTIYF. This chain uses TRBV3-1 with TRBJ1-3. From germline, CDR1 is LGHDT and CDR2 YNNKEL (reference sequence). The CDR3 loop spans 13 amino acids.

The V gene is TRBV2, the J gene TRBJ2-7. Germline CDR1 and CDR2: SNHLY and FYNNEI. There are 11 residues in the CDR3. CDR3 region: CASSESNEQYF.

V and J are TRBV20-1 and TRBJ2-3. Germline values: CDR1 DFQATT, CDR2 SNEGSKA (reference sequence). The CDR3 sequence is 15 residues long. The CDR3 is CSARGGSASTDTQYF.